This T cell receptor (beta chain) was captured by sequencing in a study of blood T cells in healthy people across ages. Samples each yielded at least 5 micrograms of total RNA. CDR1 is DFQATT, CDR2 SNEGSKA, per germline (reference sequence). The CDR3 covers 13 residues. Trimming shortened V by 8 bases and J by 0 bases, and 12 bases separated the two germline ends. Alongside a J-beta primer mix, a sample-barcoded 5' primer served in a second PCR lasting roughly 6 to 11 cycles. Individual samples furnished no less than 2.5 million CDR3-containing paired-end reads apiece. TCRdb re-called the 5' RACE reads through MiXCR, storing one row per CDR3 protein. The sample has about 1,400,000 distinct CDR3 sequences; around 59% are singletons.

This TCR came from a man younger than 35 in good health. The chain combines TRBV20-1 with TRBJ2-3; D is possibly TRBD1 (5 bases). Specimen: blood. This chain's CDR3 is CSSRQLSTDTQYF. In nucleotides, the CDR3 is TGCAGTTCTCGACAGTTAAGCACAGATACGCAGTATTTT.